This T cell receptor beta chain appears in the sequencing data of a study of long-term antiretroviral therapy in people with HIV. They ran version v3.0 of the immunoSEQ assay at survey level. Measured with immunoSEQ multiplex PCR; TCRdb has only the in-frame clones, and not every one. In the table there are 25,000 to 30,000 clones, 70% to 90% of which are singletons. Concerning this clone: The antigen remains undetermined.

Study results and limitations: Nothing was known about ART adherence, viral resistance or changes in therapy.

V lost 3 bases, J lost 12 bases, and 10 bases stayed unmatched. The CDR3 extends over 14 amino acids. Germline values: CDR1 SGHVS, CDR2 FQNEAQ. The V gene is TRBV7-8, the J gene TRBJ2-1, with 8 bases matching TRBD2. The specimen comprised unsorted PBMCs, sampled 3 years after starting antiretroviral therapy. The receptor comes from a man aged 35 to 55 with HIV. The CDR3 loop is CASSLAPSSGRQFF. The CDR3 nucleotides are TGTGCCAGCAGCTTGGCACCATCTAGCGGGCGGCAGTTCTTC.